Listed here are 12 T cell receptor beta chains from one sample, sequenced in a study of metastatic and nonmetastatic thyroid tumors. Until they underwent thyroid surgery, no patient had received any treatment. TCRdb re-analyzed the PCR reads using MiXCR. The sample has approximately 79,000 clones, 8% to 9.5% seen once. The specimen sequenced was blood. The receptors here all came from a female donor with papillary thyroid cancer or a benign thyroid nodule (not recorded which). Some clones in this sample may be carry-over from other donors' samples.

Ten or more counts support this clone. The chain links TRBV6-1 to TRBJ1-2; no clear D gene. CDR1 is MNHNS, CDR2 SASEGT, per germline. The CDR3 covers 11 residues. Trimming left V 6 bases short and J 2 bases short, with 4 bases between. The CDR3 DNA is TGTGCCAGCAGCCGGAACTATGGCTACACCTTC. Protein product: CASSRNYGYTF.

This clone was detected only a few times. This CDR3 reads CASSYSGQGASGEKLFF. CDR3 DNA: TGTGCCAGCAGTTACTCGGGACAGGGGGCGTCGGGTGAAAAACTGTTTTTT. V gene TRBV6-5 combines with J gene TRBJ1-4, with 12 bases lining up with TRBD1. The CDR3 length is 17 residues. J was trimmed by 7 bases and V by 0 bases; bases with no gene match: 6. In germline, CDR1 is MNHEY, CDR2 SVGAGI.

This clone showed up just a few times. A much larger clone lies one base from this, so it may be a read error. This same CDR3 is encoded by further DNA sequences in the sample. The chain joins TRBV2 to TRBJ1-1, with TRBD1 identical over 8 bases. The germline V gene has CDR1 SNHLY and CDR2 FYNNEI. This CDR3 has 13 residues. The CDR3 reads CASSEQGGTEAFF. The CDR3 nucleotides read TGTGCCAGCAGCGAACAGGGGGGCACTGAGGCTTTCTTT.

This clone occurred many times. The chain carries TRBV20-1 and TRBJ2-7, with D perhaps assigned TRBD1 or TRBD2 (5 bases each). The V gene's germline CDR1 is DFQATT and CDR2 SNEGSKA (reference sequence). With 6 bases removed from V and 0 bases from J, the gap between germline ends came to 12 bases. The CDR3 contains 13 residues. The DNA of the CDR3 is TGCAGTGCGATTCCTGGGACCTCCTACGAGCAGTACTTC. This gives the protein CSAIPGTSYEQYF.

With regard to this clone: A much larger clone differs by one base, so this may be a read error. The same CDR3 also results from other DNA sequences found in this sample. The CDR3 loop is CASSQGGSSGNTIYF. Written as DNA, the CDR3 is TGTGCCAGCAGCCAAGGGGGCAGCTCTGGAAACACTATATATTTT. The chain employs TRBV3-1 and TRBJ1-3, with D maybe TRBD1 (5 bases). CDR3 size: 15 residues. CDR1 and CDR2 from the germline V gene are LGHDT and YNNKEL (reference sequence).

This clone has a count of ten or more. The V gene is TRBV5-1, the J gene TRBJ2-2, with 7 bases identical to TRBD1. The CDR3 is 15 amino acids. V was pared by 4 bases and J by 5 bases, with 8 bases of the junction left unmatched. Germline V gene data show CDR1 as SGHRS and CDR2 as YFSETQ. The chain's CDR3 is CASSPWDRITGELFF. The CDR3 DNA reads TGCGCCAGCAGCCCATGGGACAGAATTACCGGGGAGCTGTTTTTT.

This clone was counted many times. V gene TRBV5-6 combines with J gene TRBJ1-3, with D perhaps TRBD1 (6 bases). CDR3 length: 16 amino acids. Germline V gene data show CDR1 as SGHDT and CDR2 as YYEEEE. Trimming pared 3 bases from V and 4 bases from J, leaving 17 bases between. CDR3 protein: CASSWTTDSEGNTIYF. The CDR3 DNA reads TGTGCCAGCAGCTGGACGACGGACAGCGAGGGAAACACCATATATTTT.

This clone was observed many times. The gene calls are TRBV6-2 or TRBV6-3 and TRBJ2-1; perhaps TRBD2 as D (5 bases). Trimming removed 5 bases from V and 0 bases from J, with 11 bases in between. The CDR3 has 15 residues. From germline, CDR1 is MNHEY and CDR2 SVGEGT. The CDR3 DNA sequence: TGTGCCAGCAGTCGAGGGTCCCCCTCCTACAATGAGCAGTTCTTC. Protein product: CASSRGSPSYNEQFF.

This clone was picked up many times. This rearrangement joins TRBV24-1 to TRBJ1-2; tentative D call: TRBD1 (6 bases). The germline V gene encodes CDR1 KGHDR and CDR2 SFDVKD. This CDR3 has 14 residues. Trimming took 1 base from V and 4 from J, leaving 9 bases between them. CDR3 in DNA: TGTGCCACCAGTGATTTCGACAGGCCCTATGGCTACACCTTC. It is translated as CATSDFDRPYGYTF.

The V gene is TRBV12-5, the J gene TRBJ1-2, with a tentative D call TRBD1 (5 bases). The CDR3 covers 13 residues. Germline V gives CDR1 LGHNT, CDR2 FRNRAP. V was pared by 7 bases and J by 8 bases, with 17 bases between. CDR3 sequence reads: CASAPGQGEGYTF. The DNA for the CDR3 is TGTGCTAGTGCCCCGGGGCAGGGTGAAGGCTACACCTTC.

Comments on this clone: A read error may be the cause here, since a much bigger clone is one base away. The same CDR3 is also encoded by other DNA sequences in this sample. This chain's CDR3 is CATSDQLAGGTQETQYF. As DNA, the CDR3 is TGTGCCACCAGTGATCAGCTAGCGGGGGGCACCCAAGAGACCCAGTACTTC. This chain uses TRBV24-1 with TRBJ2-5, with 11 nucleotides matching TRBD2. The CDR3 contains 17 residues. CDR1 and CDR2 from the germline V gene are KGHDR and SFDVKD. J was trimmed by 1 base and V by 3 bases; bases with no gene match: 6.

The table lists this clone with many counts. The chain combines TRBV7-9 with TRBJ2-5; a possible D gene is TRBD2 (5 bases). V was cut by 5 bases and J by 5 bases, with 15 bases left in between. This CDR3 has 14 residues. The germline gives CDR1 SEHNR, CDR2 FQNEAQ (reference sequence). The CDR3 bases are TGTGCCAGCAGCCTACACGAGGGTTGGGAGACCCAGTACTTC. Translation gives CASSLHEGWETQYF.